The 28 T cell receptor beta chains presented below share a single source sample, sequenced in a study of blood T cell repertoires in COVID-19. Clones were sequenced by immunoSEQ multiplex PCR, and TCRdb holds only the in-frame ones, with some missing. The table lists roughly 200,000 clones, approximately 84% of them singletons. The sequencing input was peripheral blood. These receptors were obtained from a woman in her 70s with active or convalescent COVID-19.

This clone was seen only a few times. The rearrangement links TRBV5-1 to TRBJ2-1; 15 bases map to TRBD2. Germline CDR1 reads SGHRS; CDR2 reads YFSETQ. V shed 0 bases, J shed 8 bases, and the junction held 6 bases outside the gene matches. This CDR3 region has 17 residues. The CDR3 region has the DNA TGCGCCAGCAGCTTGGTATCCGGACTAGCGGGAGGGCATGAGCAGTTCTTC. Amino acids: CASSLVSGLAGGHEQFF. The entire variable domain, with the rest obtained from reference TRBV5-1 and TRBJ2-1, is as follows: KAGVTQTPRYLIKTRGQQVTLSCSPISGHRSVSWYQQTPGQGLQFLFEYFSETQRNKGNFPGRFSGRQFSNSRSEMNVSTLELGDSALYLCASSLVSGLAGGHEQFFGPGTRLTVL.

The chain has TRBV6-2 or TRBV6-3 and TRBJ2-7, with a possible D match to TRBD2 (6 bases). V was pared by 0 bases and J by 2 bases, with 11 bases between. There are 15 residues in the CDR3. Germline CDR1 reads MNHEY; CDR2 reads SVGEGT. This chain's CDR3 is CASSYSWDSTYEQYF. CDR3 nucleotide sequence: TGTGCCAGCAGTTACTCTTGGGACTCGACCTACGAGCAGTACTTC.

The table lists this clone with a few counts. The chain joins TRBV28 to TRBJ2-2, with 9 bases identical to TRBD2. Germline-derived CDR1 and CDR2 are MDHEN and SYDVKM. The CDR3 runs to 17 residues. J lost 6 bases, V lost 5 bases, and 13 bases had no gene match. The CDR3: CASSHQASGIGAGELFF. The CDR3 DNA reads as TGTGCCAGCAGTCATCAAGCTAGCGGGATCGGTGCCGGGGAGCTGTTTTTT. The full variable domain, rest sourced from reference TRBV28 and TRBJ2-2, is DVKVTQSSRYLVKRTGEKVFLECVQDMDHENMFWYRQDPGLGLRLIYFSYDVKMKEKGDIPEGYSVSREKKERFSLILESASTNQTSMYLCASSHQASGIGAGELFFGEGSRLTVL.

The gene calls are TRBV27 and TRBJ2-1, with a tentative D call TRBD2 (7 bases). V shed 4 bases and J shed 7 bases, with 23 bases lying between them. The germline gives CDR1 MNHEY, CDR2 SMNVEV (reference sequence). This CDR3 is built from 17 residues. The CDR3 DNA reads TGTGCCAGCAGTTCGCGAGGGGGGGCCCCCCTTGGGAATGAGCAGTTCTTC. Protein product: CASSSRGGAPLGNEQFF.

This chain connects TRBV5-5 to TRBJ1-3; TRBD1 matches 8 bases. The J segment lost 4 bases and the V segment lost 4 bases, leaving 4 bases of the junction unmatched. Germline CDR1 reads SGHKS; CDR2 reads YYEKEE (reference sequence). This CDR3 spans 14 amino acids. The CDR3 spells CASSPTGAGNTIYF. The CDR3 coding sequence is TGTGCCAGCAGCCCGACAGGGGCGGGAAACACCATATATTTT.

V and J are TRBV18 and TRBJ1-5; D is ambiguous. In germline, CDR1 is KGHSH, CDR2 LQKENI. Deletions cut 2 bases from V and 2 bases from J, with 13 bases between. The CDR3 is 16 amino acids. For the CDR3, the DNA is TGTGCCAGCTCACCAGGAGGGATGGTGGGCAATCAGCCCCAGCATTTT. Amino acids: CASSPGGMVGNQPQHF.

This clone has a single count. The gene calls are TRBV19 and TRBJ2-7, with TRBD2 matching over 9 bases. Germline CDR1 reads LNHDA; CDR2 reads SQIVND (reference sequence). This CDR3 spans 13 amino acids. With 4 bases clipped from V and 7 bases from J, the junction kept 5 bases outside the gene matches. CDR3 region: CASSTAGGLEQYF. DNA for the CDR3: TGTGCCAGTAGTACAGCGGGAGGTCTGGAGCAGTACTTC.

V gene TRBV3-1 (or the pseudogene TRBV3-2) combines with J gene TRBJ2-5; TRBD1 matches at 8 bases. J lost 5 bases, V lost 0 bases, and 5 bases had no gene match. CDR3 size: 15 residues. Germline V CDR1 and CDR2: LGHDT, YNNKEL (reference sequence). The CDR3 region has the DNA TGTGCCAGCAGCCAAGATCCAGGGGGCAGGGAGACCCAGTACTTC. It translates to CASSQDPGGRETQYF.

The chain employs TRBV30 and TRBJ2-7; possible D gene TRBD2, 6 bases. CDR1 and CDR2 (germline): GTSNPN, SVGIG (reference sequence). This CDR3 region has 14 residues. Trimming took 1 base from V and 6 from J, leaving 16 bases between them. The CDR3 sequence: CAWSGTSLFSEQYF. The DNA of the CDR3 is TGTGCCTGGAGTGGAACTAGCCTCTTCTCCGAGCAGTACTTC.

This sequence joins TRBV6-1 and TRBJ1-3; 9 nucleotides line up with TRBD1. The CDR3 loop spans 16 amino acids. Germline CDR1 MNHNS, CDR2 SASEGT. V shed 4 bases, J shed 0 bases, and the junction held 4 bases outside the gene matches. CDR3 bases: TGTGCCAGCAGTGTTGTGACAGGGGGCTCTGGAAACACCATATATTTT. It specifies CASSVVTGGSGNTIYF.

The gene calls are TRBV29-1 and TRBJ2-1, with 9 positions matching TRBD2. The CDR3 is made up of 15 amino acids. CDR1 and CDR2 (germline): SQVTM, ANQGSEA. The junction had 5 bases not matched to a gene; V was cut back by 2 bases and J by 3 bases. CDR3 sequence (DNA): TGCAGCGTTGAACTTAGCGGGAGTGTCTACAATGAGCAGTTCTTC. Translation: CSVELSGSVYNEQFF.

This clone showed up just a few times. The sample carries other DNA sequences with the same CDR3. The chain couples TRBV2 to TRBJ2-1; 11 positions match TRBD2. V was pared by 6 bases and J by 7 bases, with 5 bases of the junction left unmatched. Germline lookup yields CDR1 SNHLY and CDR2 FYNNEI. The CDR3 is 14 amino acids. In nucleotides, the CDR3 is TGTGCCAGCAGCGGACTAGCGGGTGGGAATGAGCAGTTCTTC. The encoded protein is CASSGLAGGNEQFF. The complete variable domain, with remaining parts taken from reference TRBV2 and TRBJ2-1, reads EPEVTQTPSHQVTQMGQEVILRCVPISNHLYFYWYRQILGQKVEFLVSFYNNEISEKSEIFDDQFSVERPDGSNFTLKIRSTKLEDSAMYFCASSGLAGGNEQFFGPGTRLTVL.

This chain connects TRBV13 to TRBJ1-2; a weak D match, TRBD1 (6 bases). V was pared by 0 bases and J by 8 bases, with 10 bases between. The CDR3 is made up of 13 amino acids. Germline V gene data show CDR1 as PRHDT and CDR2 as FYEKMQ (reference sequence). The CDR3 nucleotides are TGTGCCAGCAGCTTAGGGGGGGCGGGCGGCTACACCTTC. Amino acid sequence: CASSLGGAGGYTF.

The chain has TRBV18 and TRBJ1-4; a weak D match, TRBD1 (6 bases). Per the germline V gene, CDR1 is KGHSH and CDR2 is LQKENI. The germline V and J ends were trimmed by 0 bases and 8 bases, with 10 bases remaining between them. The CDR3 totals 14 residues. The CDR3 DNA sequence: TGTGCCAGCTCACCACCGTCAGGGGAAGAAAAACTGTTTTTT. Its translation: CASSPPSGEEKLFF.

This clone occurred once. The chain couples TRBV19 to TRBJ2-5; D might be TRBD2 (6 bases). There are 15 residues in the CDR3. V lost 6 bases and J lost 5, with 19 bases in between. Germline V gives CDR1 LNHDA, CDR2 SQIVND (reference sequence). The CDR3: CASSPGGTPRETQYF. The CDR3 nucleotides read TGTGCCAGTAGCCCAGGCGGGACGCCACGGGAGACCCAGTACTTC.

The chain recombines TRBV6-1 with TRBJ1-5; the D gene is possibly TRBD1 (6 bases). Trimming cost V 3 bases and J 0 bases, with 9 bases left between them. CDR1 is MNHNS, CDR2 SASEGT, per germline. The CDR3 spans 15 residues. The CDR3 DNA reads as TGTGCCAGCAGTGAGACAGGCTATAGCAATCAGCCCCAGCATTTT. It yields the protein CASSETGYSNQPQHF.

The V gene is TRBV10-2, the J gene TRBJ1-6; no definite D call. The V gene lost 6 bases and the J gene lost 7 bases, with 7 bases spanning the gap. The CDR3 consists of 12 residues. Germline V gene lookup returns CDR1 WSHSY and CDR2 SAAADI. CDR3 loop: CASSPANSPLHF. The CDR3 coding sequence is TGCGCCAGCAGCCCAGCGAATTCACCCCTCCACTTT.

This clone was seen a handful of times. The rearrangement joins TRBV5-4 to TRBJ2-1; D is possibly TRBD1 (6 bases). CDR3 length equals 15 residues. Trimming shortened V by 5 bases and J by 6 bases, and 18 bases separated the two germline ends. Germline CDR1 SGHNT, CDR2 YYREEE (reference sequence). The CDR3 region is CASSNTGSRANEQFF. The CDR3 DNA follows: TGTGCCAGCAGTAACACAGGGTCCCGTGCCAATGAGCAGTTCTTC.

This chain connects TRBV9 to TRBJ2-5; a weak D match, TRBD1 (5 bases). V dropped 0 bases and J dropped 4 bases, with 13 bases sitting between them. The germline gives CDR1 SGDLS, CDR2 YYNGEE. CDR3 length: 15 amino acids. The CDR3 DNA is TGTGCCAGCAGCGTAGTAGGACAAGACTCAGAGACCCAGTACTTC. Translation: CASSVVGQDSETQYF.

This clone showed up just once. The chain has TRBV18 and TRBJ1-1, with D unresolved. The germline gives CDR1 KGHSH, CDR2 LQKENI. V lost 6 bases and J lost 3, with 8 bases in between. The CDR3 consists of 12 residues. CDR3 amino acids: CASSMSDTEAFF. Here the CDR3 DNA reads TGTGCCAGCTCTATGTCCGACACTGAAGCTTTCTTT.

A note on this clone: Other nucleotide sequences from this sample produce the same CDR3. The chain is built from TRBV5-1 and TRBJ1-2, with TRBD1 matching 8 bases. This CDR3 contains 13 residues. With 3 bases clipped from V and 5 bases from J, the junction kept 3 bases outside the gene matches. Germline V gene lookup returns CDR1 SGHRS and CDR2 YFSETQ. The CDR3 DNA is TGCGCCAGCAGCTCGGACAGGGTTTATGGCTACACCTTC. This translates into CASSSDRVYGYTF.

This chain joins TRBV6-4 and TRBJ2-1; D is possibly TRBD2 (5 bases). The length of the CDR3 is 18 residues. V lost 6 bases and J 6 bases, leaving 27 bases between the germline ends. The V gene's germline CDR1 is MRHNA and CDR2 SNTAGT. The CDR3 sequence: CASRGIGKTREKGNEQFF. The CDR3 DNA reads TGTGCCAGCAGAGGTATCGGTAAGACGAGGGAAAAGGGCAATGAGCAGTTCTTC.

The rearrangement uses TRBV19 and TRBJ1-1; D is undetermined. Trimming took 7 bases from V and 1 from J, leaving 16 bases between them. Germline V gene data show CDR1 as LNHDA and CDR2 as SQIVND (reference sequence). This CDR3 has 15 residues. CDR3 coding DNA: TGTGCCAGTACCCGGGAGGGTACCTCGAACACTGAAGCTTTCTTT. The encoded protein is CASTREGTSNTEAFF.

The chain uses TRBV29-1 and TRBJ1-1, with D possibly TRBD1 on 5 matching bases. This CDR3 comprises 13 residues. The V end lost 3 bases, the J end lost 5 bases, and 13 bases lay between the germline ends. The germline gives CDR1 SQVTM, CDR2 ANQGSEA. This CDR3 is CSVDSGLGTEAFF. In DNA form, the CDR3 reads TGCAGCGTTGATTCAGGGTTGGGGACTGAAGCTTTCTTT. Full variable domain (rest looked up from reference TRBV29-1 and TRBJ1-1): SAVISQKPSRDICQRGTSLTIQCQVDSQVTMMFWYRQQPGQSLTLIATANQGSEATYESGFVIDKFPISRPNLTFSTLTVSNMSPEDSSIYLCSVDSGLGTEAFFGQGTRLTVV.

V usage is TRBV3-1 (or the pseudogene TRBV3-2) and J usage is TRBJ2-7; D might be TRBD1 (6 bases). The CDR3 spans 16 residues. Germline V CDR1 and CDR2: LGHDT, YNNKEL (reference sequence). V shed 1 base and J shed 0 bases, with 13 bases lying between them. CDR3 in DNA: TGTGCCAGCAGCCAAGTTCACCGGGACAACTCCTACGAGCAGTACTTC. Translating it yields CASSQVHRDNSYEQYF.

The chain combines TRBV4-2 with TRBJ2-1; perhaps TRBD2 as D (6 bases). Trimming removed 5 bases from V and 4 bases from J, with 24 bases in between. This CDR3 is 18 amino acids long. In germline, CDR1 is LGHNA, CDR2 YNFKEQ. The CDR3 bases are TGTGCCAGCAGCTCAAACCCTCTACGGGAGCGCCCGTACAATGAGCAGTTCTTC. Its protein is CASSSNPLRERPYNEQFF.

This clone came up a few times. The V gene is TRBV4-2, the J gene TRBJ1-2; TRBD1 might be the D (5 bases). The germline V gene encodes CDR1 LGHNA and CDR2 YNFKEQ. The CDR3 has 16 amino acids. The V and J ends lost 4 bases and 5 bases respectively, with 20 bases between them. The CDR3: CASSPTGTGDTYGYTF. DNA for the CDR3: TGTGCCAGCAGCCCGACCGGGACTGGAGACACTTATGGCTACACCTTC.

The chain has TRBV14 and TRBJ2-1; unclear D gene. Germline V CDR1 and CDR2: SGHDN, FVKESK. The CDR3 contains 13 residues. V was shortened by 3 bases and J by 8 bases, with 11 bases between the two germline ends. The CDR3 here is CASSQTLVHEQFF. The CDR3 nucleotides are TGTGCCAGCAGCCAGACGCTAGTCCATGAGCAGTTCTTC.